The source of this T cell receptor (beta chain) is a study of T cell repertoires in cytomegalovirus infection. The overall study: Indications came from public TCR beta signatures; they pointed to CMV infection and to a matching HLA type. Whole-study results and caveats: Accumulated public TCR beta family frequency recognized individuals carrying CMV together with the relevant HLA.

TCRdb re-called the reads with MiXCR, one entry per CDR3 protein. The table lists about 920,000 distinct CDR3 sequences, around 32% of them singletons. The CDR3 extends over 17 amino acids. Trimming cost V 2 bases and J 3 bases; bases outside gene matches: 12. Germline values: CDR1 MDHEN, CDR2 SYDVKM. Concerning this clonotype: Its target is unknown.

This chain links TRBV28 with TRBJ1-2; 7 nucleotides match TRBD1. This TCR came from a human donor in good health (CMV status not recorded). Some clones in this sample may be carry-over from other donors' samples. Material: cultured CD8+ T cells from PBMCs, obtained from culture after CMV antigen stimulation. The DNA for the CDR3 is TGTGCCAGCAGTTTACTAGCCAACAGGGGCCATGACTATGGCTACACCTTC. Its translation: CASSLLANRGHDYGYTF.